This passage covers 24 T cell receptor beta chains from one sample sequenced in a study of blood T cell repertoires in COVID-19. Assay: immunoSEQ multiplex PCR; the TCRdb copy retains only in-frame clones and omits some. The sample yields a few hundred thousand clones, approximately 90% seen once. What was sequenced was peripheral blood. The receptors were sampled from a man aged 25 to 40 with acute or convalescent COVID-19.

The genes are TRBV10-1 and TRBJ2-5, with 10 bases aligning to TRBD2. J gave up 1 base and V 6 bases, and 11 bases lay outside the gene matches. This CDR3 region has 17 residues. CDR1 and CDR2 from the germline V gene are WNHNN and SYGVQD (reference sequence). CDR3 residues: CASSSSGSRLGQETQYF. CDR3 nucleotides: TGCGCCAGCAGCTCTAGCGGGAGTCGATTAGGCCAAGAGACCCAGTACTTC.

This chain joins TRBV11-3 and TRBJ1-3; D is undetermined. V lost 6 bases, J lost 0 bases, and 3 bases lay in between. The CDR3 consists of 12 residues. Germline lookup yields CDR1 SGHNT and CDR2 YENEEA. This chain's CDR3 is CASSYSGNTIYF. The CDR3 DNA is TGTGCCAGCAGTTACTCTGGAAACACCATATATTTT.

V is TRBV29-1 and J is TRBJ2-7; 9 nucleotides align to TRBD2. Germline trimming cut 6 bases from V and 7 bases from J; bases unmatched to any gene: 10. CDR1 and CDR2 (germline): SQVTM, ANQGSEA. This CDR3 is built from 13 residues. The CDR3, as DNA: TGCAGCGTGGGGGTAGCGGGAGTGAGAGAGCAGTACTTC. Protein sequence: CSVGVAGVREQYF.

The table lists this clone with a count of one. CDR3 region: CASSTRGRGTEAFF. CDR3 DNA: TGTGCCAGCAGCACCAGGGGGCGAGGCACTGAAGCTTTCTTT. J is TRBJ1-1 and V is TRBV9; TRBD1 agrees at 8 bases. The V and J ends lost 4 bases and 4 bases, in that order; junction bases with no gene match: 6. Germline CDR1 is SGDLS and CDR2 is YYNGEE. There are 14 residues in the CDR3.

V usage is TRBV18 and J usage is TRBJ2-1; weak D call: TRBD1 (6 bases). Looked up from germline, CDR1 is KGHSH and CDR2 is LQKENI. The CDR3 runs to 14 residues. Trimming took 2 bases from V and 4 from J, leaving 9 bases between them. The CDR3 region is CASSPGTLYNEQFF. The CDR3, as DNA: TGTGCCAGCTCACCAGGGACACTTTACAATGAGCAGTTCTTC.

The V call is TRBV6-5, the J call TRBJ2-7; TRBD2 matches 7 bases. This CDR3 has 13 amino acids. Germline V gene data show CDR1 as MNHEY and CDR2 as SVGAGI. The J segment lost 4 bases and the V segment lost 7 bases, leaving 7 bases of the junction unmatched. CDR3 in amino acids: CASIGPGGYEQYF. The DNA of the CDR3 is TGTGCCAGCATCGGACCGGGGGGTTACGAGCAGTACTTC.

The chain employs TRBV5-1 and TRBJ1-2; tentative D call: TRBD1 (6 bases). From germline, CDR1 is SGHRS and CDR2 YFSETQ. The ends were cut back, 4 bases at V and 7 bases at J, with 14 bases in the middle. The CDR3 has 13 residues. The CDR3: CASSPVQGFGYTF. In DNA form, the CDR3 reads TGCGCCAGCAGCCCCGTACAGGGCTTTGGCTACACCTTC.

V usage is TRBV18 and J usage is TRBJ2-1, with D possibly TRBD2 on 6 matching bases. V dropped 3 bases and J dropped 5 bases, with 11 bases sitting between them. The germline gives CDR1 KGHSH, CDR2 LQKENI. The CDR3 extends over 14 amino acids. The CDR3 DNA follows: TGTGCCAGCTCACCCCTGGGACTTCACAATGAGCAGTTCTTC. Translation gives CASSPLGLHNEQFF.

The chain recombines TRBV11-2 with TRBJ1-1; 8 bases align to TRBD1. J lost 9 bases, V lost 6 bases, and 6 bases had no gene match. CDR3 length: 12 amino acids. The V gene's germline CDR1 is SGHAT and CDR2 FQNNGV. CDR3 loop: CASSLQGGKAFF. Written as DNA, the CDR3 is TGTGCCAGCAGTTTACAGGGGGGTAAAGCTTTCTTT.

This rearrangement joins TRBV28 to TRBJ2-6; D is undetermined. The CDR3 consists of 15 residues. CDR1 is MDHEN, CDR2 SYDVKM, per germline. Trimming pared 3 bases from V and 0 bases from J, leaving 6 bases between. The CDR3 spells CASSLRGSGANVLTF. DNA of the CDR3: TGTGCCAGCAGTTTGCGTGGCTCTGGGGCCAACGTCCTGACTTTC.

The V gene is TRBV3-1 (or the pseudogene TRBV3-2), the J gene TRBJ2-6; 7 bases align to TRBD2. The CDR3 covers 17 residues. The V gene end was trimmed by 4 bases and the J gene end by 0 bases; junction bases not matched to a gene: 6. Germline CDR1 reads LGHDT; CDR2 reads YNNKEL (reference sequence). In DNA, the CDR3 is TGTGCCAGCAGCCCCCGGGACTACAGCTCTGGGGCCAACGTCCTGACTTTC. This codes for CASSPRDYSSGANVLTF.

The V and J genes are TRBV6-1 and TRBJ1-2; 7 positions match TRBD1. J was trimmed by 4 bases and V by 7 bases; bases with no gene match: 6. The CDR3 is 13 amino acids. Germline V gives CDR1 MNHNS, CDR2 SASEGT. This CDR3 reads CASKNRDSYGYTF. The CDR3 DNA reads TGTGCCAGCAAGAACCGGGACAGCTATGGCTACACCTTC.

CDR3 amino acids: CASSSIRTGLSYEQYF. The CDR3 region has the DNA TGTGCCAGCAGTTCAATCCGGACAGGACTCTCCTACGAGCAGTACTTC. The J gene is TRBJ2-7, the V gene TRBV6-5, with 7 bases aligning to TRBD1. The length of the CDR3 is 16 residues. The trim removed 4 bases at V and 0 bases at J, leaving 9 bases unmatched. Germline V CDR1 and CDR2: MNHEY, SVGAGI.

This chain connects TRBV29-1 to TRBJ1-4; D possibly corresponds to TRBD1 (6 bases). This CDR3 spans 14 amino acids. CDR1 is SQVTM, CDR2 ANQGSEA, per germline. Trimming stripped 4 bases from V and 6 bases from J, with 15 bases between. CDR3 DNA sequence: TGCAGCGTTGCTGGGGGCAGGGTCTATGAAAAACTGTTTTTT. This sequence encodes CSVAGGRVYEKLFF.

This chain uses TRBV7-9 with TRBJ2-7; TRBD1 matches 9 bases. The CDR3 consists of 15 residues. The V and J ends lost 2 bases and 4 bases, in that order; junction bases with no gene match: 6. CDR1 is SEHNR, CDR2 FQNEAQ, per germline (reference sequence). Here the CDR3 reads CASSLPGQGRYEQYF. The CDR3 DNA follows: TGTGCCAGCAGCTTACCGGGACAGGGCCGTTACGAGCAGTACTTC.

This clone was seen a single time. V usage is TRBV3-1 (or the pseudogene TRBV3-2) and J usage is TRBJ2-5; 9 bases are shared with TRBD1. CDR1 and CDR2 (germline): LGHDT, YNNKEL (reference sequence). J lost 5 bases, V lost 4 bases, and 11 bases had no gene match. This CDR3 comprises 16 residues. CDR3 nucleotides: TGTGCCAGCAGCCCTACACAGGGGGCTATGGTGGAGACCCAGTACTTC. Its translation: CASSPTQGAMVETQYF.

This chain links TRBV18 with TRBJ1-4, with TRBD1 as a possible D gene (5 bases). In germline, CDR1 is KGHSH, CDR2 LQKENI. This CDR3 is 14 amino acids long. Trimming removed 5 bases from V and 3 bases from J, with 10 bases in between. The CDR3 loop reads CASSEGEANEKLFF. The CDR3 region has the DNA TGTGCCAGCTCAGAAGGGGAGGCTAATGAAAAACTGTTTTTT.

The CDR3 sequence is CASSLRGGGETQYF. The CDR3 nucleotides are TGTGCCAGTAGTCTACGGGGGGGCGGAGAGACCCAGTACTTC. The chain has TRBV19 and TRBJ2-5; TRBD2 agrees at 8 bases. The CDR3 consists of 14 residues. With V trimmed by 5 bases and J by 4 bases, 6 bases remained unmatched. CDR1 is LNHDA and CDR2 is SQIVND in the germline V gene (reference sequence).

Remarks on this clone: The same CDR3 can be traced to other DNA sequences in this sample. The chain uses TRBV7-2 and TRBJ1-6; D is perhaps TRBD1 (5 bases). V was pared by 2 bases and J by 4 bases, with 6 bases between. CDR1 and CDR2 from the germline V gene are SGHTA and FQGNSA. This CDR3 spans 14 amino acids. The DNA of the CDR3 is TGTGCCAGCAGCTTACAGGGATATAATTCACCCCTCCACTTT. This translates into CASSLQGYNSPLHF.

This clone was observed once. The chain combines TRBV19 with TRBJ2-2; D possibly corresponds to TRBD1 (5 bases). The CDR3 is 14 amino acids. The germline V gene encodes CDR1 LNHDA and CDR2 SQIVND (reference sequence). The V end lost 3 bases, the J end lost 3 bases, and 8 bases lay between the germline ends. The DNA of the CDR3 is TGTGCCAGTAGTATCCCCAGGGACACCGGGGAGCTGTTTTTT. Amino acid sequence: CASSIPRDTGELFF.

The gene calls are TRBV14 and TRBJ2-2; 7 bases are a match to TRBD1. Germline CDR1 is SGHDN and CDR2 is FVKESK. The CDR3 runs 15 residues. V lost 4 bases to trimming and J lost 1 base; unmatched junction nucleotides: 3. The CDR3 sequence is CASSRWTGNTGELFF. The DNA of the CDR3 is TGTGCCAGCAGCCGTTGGACAGGGAACACCGGGGAGCTGTTTTTT.

This sequence joins TRBV4-1 and TRBJ1-5; the D gene is possibly TRBD1 (6 bases). This CDR3 is 15 amino acids long. CDR1 is MGHRA and CDR2 is YSYEKL in the germline V gene. Between the trimmed V and J ends, which lost 4 bases and 3 bases, there was a span of 13 bases. The CDR3 spells CASSPQTGNNQPQHF. CDR3 coding DNA: TGCGCCAGCAGCCCACAGACAGGTAACAATCAGCCCCAGCATTTT.

This clone came up once. The rearrangement uses TRBV19 and TRBJ1-5; perhaps TRBD1 as D (6 bases). This CDR3 contains 15 residues. Trimming removed 6 bases from V and 4 bases from J, with 16 bases in between. The germline gives CDR1 LNHDA, CDR2 SQIVND (reference sequence). CDR3 bases: TGTGCCAGTAGCCGACAGGCGGATAGGAATCAGCCCCAGCATTTT. Translated, it gives CASSRQADRNQPQHF.

Notes on this clone: At one of its ends the junction is not consistent with the germline gene, which may arise from a read error. The J gene is TRBJ2-6, the V gene TRBV7-9, with TRBD1 matching over 9 bases. The CDR3 runs 13 residues. The germline gives CDR1 SEHNR, CDR2 FQNEAQ (reference sequence). The CDR3: CASSSTGGNVLTF. The CDR3 nucleotides are TGTGCCAGCAGCTCGACAGGGGGCAACGTCCTGACTTTC.